The rows below give T cell receptor beta chains drawn from one sample of a study of early stage breast cancer tumors. Clones were sequenced by immunoSEQ multiplex PCR, and TCRdb holds only the in-frame ones, with some missing. The sample yields 7,000 to 8,500 clones, 70% to 85% seen once. Sequencing was performed on normal breast tissue next to the tumor. The receptors were gathered from a person between 55 and 70 years old with breast cancer. The CDR3 runs from the conserved cysteine through the conserved F or W. A D gene is named only where the DNA matches it firmly. The size entry is marked missing in some rows and otherwise reads once, few, many or a size class.

>TRBJ2-1|NA|NA|TRBV5-1
TGCGCCAGCAGTCTTGGGCGGGCGATACGCTACAATGAGCAGTTCTTC
CASSLGRAIRYNEQFF
>TRBJ1-2|NA|NA|TRBV11-2
TGTGCCAGCAGCGGGTTACAGGGAAACTATGGCTACACCTTC
CASSGLQGNYGYTF
>TRBJ1-2|NA|NA|TRBV21-1
TGTGCCAGCAGCTTTATCAGGGGGGGAGGCTACACCTTC
CASSFIRGGGYTF
>TRBJ1-5|NA|NA|TRBV18
TGTGCCAGCTCACTTTATGCCGGGTCGGGGGATCAGCCCCAGCATTTT
CASSLYAGSGDQPQHF
>TRBJ2-1|NA|TRBD2|TRBV9
TGTGCCAGCAGCGTAGCCGGGTTAGCGGGGCCTAACTACAATGAGCAGTTCTTC
CASSVAGLAGPNYNEQFF
>TRBJ2-7|NA|NA|TRBV21-1
TGTGGAGACAGACCCCTTTCCTACGAGCAGTACTTC
CGDRPLSYEQYF
>TRBJ1-5|NA|NA|TRBV28
TGTGCCAGCAGTTTTTTCGGAACGGGTCAGCCCCAGCATTTT
CASSFFGTGQPQHF
>TRBJ1-3|NA|TRBD1|TRBV28
TGTGCCAGCAGTGGTTACCCTGGACAGGGGGCCGGAAACACCATATATTTT
CASSGYPGQGAGNTIYF
>TRBJ1-2|once|TRBD1|TRBV19
TGTGCCAGTAGTATAGCCGGACAGGCTAACTATGGCTACACCTTC
CASSIAGQANYGYTF
>TRBJ2-5|NA|TRBD1|TRBV28
TGTGCCAGCACCCTAGGGACAGGGCGAGCGGGCCAGTACTTC
CASTLGTGRAGQYF
>TRBJ2-7|NA|NA|TRBV21-1
TGTGCCAGCAGCCTCTCAGCGGGGGGACAGGGGGTCAACGAGCAGTACTTC
CASSLSAGGQGVNEQYF
>TRBJ1-1|NA|NA|TRBV28
TGTGCCAGCAGTCCTCACCCCCCGGGACCCTATGAAGCTTTCTTT
CASSPHPPGPYEAFF
>TRBJ2-7|NA|NA|TRBV7-7
TGTGCTAGCAGCGTGACAGCCATCTGTCAGTACTTC
CASSVTAICQYF
>TRBJ2-5|NA|NA|TRBV6-5
TGTGCCAGCAGTCGAGATTGGGGTCAAGAGACCCAGTACTTC
CASSRDWGQETQYF
>TRBJ1-5|NA|TRBD1|TRBV6-6
TGTGCCAGCAGTTACGGTCAGGGGGTAGGTCAGCCCCAGCATTTT
CASSYGQGVGQPQHF
>TRBJ1-1|NA|NA|TRBV29-1
TGCAGCTCCGAGGGAGATTACACTGAAGCTTTCTTT
CSSEGDYTEAFF
>TRBJ2-1|NA|TRBD2|TRBV15
TGTGCCACCAGCAGAGATTTGACTAGCGGGGACAATGAGCAGTTCTTC
CATSRDLTSGDNEQFF
>TRBJ2-1|NA|TRBD2|TRBV4-1
TGCGCCAGCAGCTACAGCGGGAGCTATGAGCAGTTCTTC
CASSYSGSYEQFF
>TRBJ1-3|NA|NA|TRBV10-3
TGTGCCATCAGTGAGTCTGGAGGGACTGGAAACACCATATATTTT
CAISESGGTGNTIYF
>TRBJ1-2|NA|NA|TRBV18
TGTGCCAGCTCACCACAGGATGGCTACACCTTC
CASSPQDGYTF
>TRBJ1-1|NA|TRBD1|TRBV7-9
TGTGCCAGCAGCTTCTTGACAGGGAGTACTGAAGCTTTCTTT
CASSFLTGSTEAFF
>TRBJ2-1|NA|TRBD2|TRBV6-1
TGTGCCAGCATGGGGACTAGCGGGAGGGGACATGAGCAGTTCTTC
CASMGTSGRGHEQFF
>TRBJ2-7|NA|NA|TRBV2
TGTGCCAGCAGTGAAGGGACTAGGGGGTTCGAGCAGTACTTC
CASSEGTRGFEQYF
>TRBJ1-2|NA|NA|TRBV11-3
TGTGCCAGCAGCTTATCCAAACAGGGCTACACCTTC
CASSLSKQGYTF
>TRBJ1-1|NA|TRBD1|TRBV5-4
TGTGCCAGCAAGGGGGACAGGGGGCGCCCGAACACTGAAGCTTTCTTT
CASKGDRGRPNTEAFF
>TRBJ1-2|NA|NA|TRBV5-6
TGTGCCAGCAGCTTTTGGAACAGGCGTTGGGGTGGCTACACCTTC
CASSFWNRRWGGYTF
>TRBJ1-5|NA|NA|TRBV19
TGTGCCAGTACCCTGTTGGGGGGTCGGCAGCCCCAGCATTTT
CASTLLGGRQPQHF
>TRBJ2-7|NA|NA|TRBV18
TGTGCCAGCTCATCGTTTAGCGATGCCTACGAGCAGTACTTC
CASSSFSDAYEQYF
>TRBJ2-2|NA|TRBD2|TRBV29-1
TGCAGCGTTGAAGATCCCGGGACTAAGAATACCGGGGAGCTGTTTTTT
CSVEDPGTKNTGELFF
>TRBJ1-2|NA|NA|TRBV6-1
TGTGCCAGCGCCTGGAGCAGGGCGTACTATGGCTACACCTTC
CASAWSRAYYGYTF
>TRBJ2-1|NA|TRBD2|TRBV30
TGTGCCTGGAACCCCGGGACTAGCGGCTACAATGAGCAGTTCTTC
CAWNPGTSGYNEQFF
>TRBJ2-1|NA|NA|TRBV6-6
TGTGCCAGCAGGCCCTCCGTGCATGAGCAGTTCTTC
CASRPSVHEQFF
>TRBJ2-3|NA|NA|TRBV15
TGTGCCACCAGCAGAGACCGGGGCAAGCAGTATTTT
CATSRDRGKQYF
>TRBJ1-2|NA|TRBD1|TRBV5-5
TGTGCCAGCTCAGCTCGTACAGGGGAGGACTATGGCTACACCTTC
CASSARTGEDYGYTF
>TRBJ2-4|NA|TRBD1|TRBV15
TGTGCCACCAGCAGATTGACAGGGGGAAAAAACATTCAGTACTTC
CATSRLTGGKNIQYF
>TRBJ1-4|once|NA|TRBV6-1
TGTGCCAGCAGTCCTCGGTGGGCGGATGAAAAACTGTTTTTT
CASSPRWADEKLFF
>TRBJ2-2|NA|TRBD2|TRBV7-8
TGTGCCAGCAGCTTAGGGGGACTATTTTCCGGGGAGCTGTTTTTT
CASSLGGLFSGELFF
>TRBJ2-7|NA|TRBD2|TRBV7-2
TGTGCCAGCAGCCCAAGACTAGCCCCATACGAGCAGTACTTC
CASSPRLAPYEQYF
>TRBJ1-1|NA|NA|TRBV19
TGTGCCAGTAGTCTCAACAGCGCCCGAGCTTTCTTT
CASSLNSARAFF
>TRBJ2-3|NA|TRBD2|TRBV5-1
TGCGCCAGCAGCTTGGCGGGGACTAGTGCCTCAGATACGCAGTATTTT
CASSLAGTSASDTQYF
>TRBJ1-5|NA|TRBD1|TRBV29-1
TGCAGCGTTGCAGGGGGCGCGGATCAGCCCCAGCATTTT
CSVAGGADQPQHF
>TRBJ2-1|NA|NA|TRBV27
TGTGCCAGCAGTCAATTGGGGTCGAGCTCCTACAATGAGCAGTTCTTC
CASSQLGSSSYNEQFF
>TRBJ1-3|NA|NA|TRBV6-6
TGTGCCAGCAGGGGCTCTGGAAACACCATATATTTT
CASRGSGNTIYF
>TRBJ1-3|NA|NA|TRBV30
TGTGCCTGGAGTGGCGCCGTTTTACAGGCGGGAAACACCATATATTTT
CAWSGAVLQAGNTIYF
>TRBJ2-1|NA|NA|TRBV6-1
TGTGCCATCCCCGCAGGGAGGTCCTACAATGAGCAGTTCTTC
CAIPAGRSYNEQFF
>TRBJ1-4|NA|NA|TRBV10-3
TGTGCCATCAGTGGGGCCACTAATGAAAAACTGTTTTTT
CAISGATNEKLFF
>TRBJ2-5|once|NA|TRBV7-9
TGTGCCAGCAGCCCACGGGGAGGGGGAAGAGAGACCCAGTACTTC
CASSPRGGGRETQYF
>TRBJ2-5|NA|TRBD1|TRBV18
TGTGCCAGCTCACCGGACAGGGGGCGAAAAGAGACCCAGTACTTC
CASSPDRGRKETQYF
>TRBJ2-2|NA|NA|TRBV12-5
TGTGCTAGTGGTCCCCCGGCCCTGAACACCGGGGAGCTGTTTTTT
CASGPPALNTGELFF